This record covers a single T cell receptor beta chain. The assay was immunoSEQ multiplex PCR, and TCRdb's table has in-frame clones only and misses some. The data contain 95,000 to 110,000 clones, 89% of them singletons. The sample is drawn from a study of blood T cell repertoires in COVID-19. About the research overall: The origin of the acute and convalescent COVID-19 samples was the United States, Italy and Spain. Nucleic acid was either cDNA or gDNA, and it came from T cells, B-cell-depleted T cells, or PBMCs.

The sequenced sample was peripheral blood. The TCR comes from a woman aged 55-69 years with acute or convalescent COVID-19.

CDR3 sequence reads: CATSDLVGVSYNEQFF. CDR3 in DNA: TGTGCCACCAGTGATTTAGTAGGAGTCTCCTACAATGAGCAGTTCTTC. The V call is TRBV24-1, the J call TRBJ2-1; D is unresolved. Trimming left V 1 base short and J 0 bases short, with 9 bases between. Germline CDR1 is KGHDR and CDR2 is SFDVKD. This CDR3 is 16 amino acids long.